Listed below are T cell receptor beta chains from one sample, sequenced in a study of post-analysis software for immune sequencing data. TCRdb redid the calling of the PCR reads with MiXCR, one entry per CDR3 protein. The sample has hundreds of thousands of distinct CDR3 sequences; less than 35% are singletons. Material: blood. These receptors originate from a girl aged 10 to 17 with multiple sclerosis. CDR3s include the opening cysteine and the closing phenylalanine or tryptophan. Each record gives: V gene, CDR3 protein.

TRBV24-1 CATSEGYGYTF
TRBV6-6 CASSSRKGPSLAFF
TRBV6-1 CASSGSGVPKETQYF
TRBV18 CASSPPGLKQGVLREQYF
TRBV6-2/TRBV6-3 CASSYPPDEAFF
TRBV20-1 CSGRTSGAPYEQYF
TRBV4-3 CASSQAHSGGQFF
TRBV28 CASSPSFYEQYF
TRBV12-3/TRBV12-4 CASSRDYWDEQFF
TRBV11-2 CASSLHTPGQKYQETQYF
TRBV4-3 CASSQDLQGLWETQYF
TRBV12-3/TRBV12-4 CASSLARQLAKNIQYF
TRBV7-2 CASSFGQTNQPQHF
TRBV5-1 CASSFRPADHEQYF
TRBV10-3 CAISDAGGRNEQFF
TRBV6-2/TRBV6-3 CASSRVSGAKNIQYF
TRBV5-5 CASSPSSLSYNEQFF
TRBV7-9 CASSSGQGVNEKLFF
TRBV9 CASSVDLGEQFF
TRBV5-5 CASSLGGGEVQHVLTF
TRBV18 CASSWKRGTGLIQAFF
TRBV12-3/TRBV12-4 CASSTTVFNSPLHF
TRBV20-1 CSAHRKPYGCTF
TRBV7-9 CASSFSLRTSGFSSGANVLTF
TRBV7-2 CASSLSPSSGVYEQYF
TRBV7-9 CASSPGERILNYGYTF
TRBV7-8 CASSYLVGDGNEQFF
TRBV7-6 CASSPDTTEAFF
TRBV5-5 CASRAGGQAAGELFF
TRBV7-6 CASSPRVAEKLFF
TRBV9 CASSVGPAGGNEQFF
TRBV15 CATSRDRASVANEQFF
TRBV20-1 CSAVGTRVDYEQYF
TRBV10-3 CAISESADSYGYTF
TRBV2 CASRALAGNEQFF
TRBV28 CASSLFTGFSGYTF
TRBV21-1 CASSSQARGVEGPQHF
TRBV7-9 CASSSLPPSGTNNEQFF
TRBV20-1 CSASRTSGSSGETQYF
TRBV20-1 CSASGLRGGNEQFF
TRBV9 CASSPLDRGYSKNIQYF
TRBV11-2 CASSPPLAGWSPDTQYF
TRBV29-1 CSGRGQDSGEQFF
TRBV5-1 CASSMTSGRAREQFF
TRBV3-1 CASSHLHRWNIQYF
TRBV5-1 CASSWTGPATNEKLFF
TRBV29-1 CSATGLAGHTDTQYF
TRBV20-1 CSAASSNEQYF
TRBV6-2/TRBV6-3 CAIRTGGSYDEQFF
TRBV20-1 CSARDWSGLANTGELFF
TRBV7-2 CASSPGISGPTGELFF
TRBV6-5 CASSYRPRDTHTEAFF